The 7 T cell receptor beta chains given below trace back to one sample, sequenced in a study of early T cells in non-severe SARS-CoV-2 infection (dated by TCRdb to about 2021). The protocol used for the library was 5' RACE. Sequencing used a NextSeq 500. TCRdb reprocessed the public reads (quality trimming at Q25 with fastp, clone calling with MiXCR) and kept in-frame beta chains. Entries that share a CDR3 protein sequence are merged under the most common genes and DNA. This sample comprises tens of thousands of distinct CDR3 sequences, approximately 6.5% of them detected only once. The ten largest clonotypes hold less than 25% of the sample. The source was whole blood, collected at baseline. The origin of the receptors is an adult who was a healthcare worker with PCR-confirmed SARS-CoV-2 infection or an uninfected control (not recorded which).

This clonotype has only a few counts. V gene TRBV6-1 combines with J gene TRBJ1-1; D gene ambiguous. CDR1 is MNHNS and CDR2 is SASEGT in the germline V gene. Trimming shortened V by 1 base and J by 0 bases, and 9 bases separated the two germline ends. The CDR3 is made up of 15 amino acids. The CDR3: CASSEVVSLNTEAFF. DNA of the CDR3: TGTGCCAGCAGTGAAGTTGTGAGTCTGAACACTGAAGCTTTCTTT.

This clonotype was seen many times. The chain employs TRBV11-1 and TRBJ2-7; 7 bases fit TRBD2. The CDR3 is made up of 15 amino acids. Germline loops: CDR1 SGHAT, CDR2 FQDESV (reference sequence). Trimming took 4 bases from V and 4 from J; bases not matched to a gene: 10. CDR3 protein: CASSSNGLVGYEQYF. The CDR3 DNA sequence: TGTGCCAGCAGCTCCAACGGACTAGTAGGGTACGAGCAGTACTTC.

The table lists this clonotype with many counts. The CDR3 DNA reads as TGTGCCATCAGTGAAGGGAATGAGCAGTTCTTC. Its protein product is CAISEGNEQFF. The chain couples TRBV10-3 to TRBJ2-1; D remains unclear. V was shortened by 3 bases and J by 7 bases, with 4 bases between the two germline ends. The CDR3 is 11 amino acids. CDR1 is ENHRY and CDR2 is SYGVKD in the germline V gene.

This clonotype was counted ten times or more. The rearrangement uses TRBV7-2 and TRBJ2-5; D might be TRBD2 (5 bases). The CDR3 contains 15 residues. Trimming shortened V by 4 bases and J by 5 bases, and 17 bases separated the two germline ends. Looked up from germline, CDR1 is SGHTA and CDR2 is FQGNSA. The CDR3 loop is CASSSPGPSYETQYF. DNA for the CDR3: TGTGCCAGCAGCTCCCCTGGGCCTAGCTACGAGACCCAGTACTTC.

This clonotype has just a few counts. The rearrangement joins TRBV21-1 to TRBJ1-6. TRBV21-1 is described as a pseudogene. This CDR3 comprises 14 residues. The CDR3 DNA reads TGTGCCAGCAGCAATAGGAGGAAAAATTCACCCCTCCACTTT. Its protein product is CASSNRRKNSPLHF.

The chain employs TRBV3-1 and TRBJ2-1; tentative D call: TRBD1 (5 bases). This CDR3 has 13 amino acids. CDR1 and CDR2 from the germline V gene are LGHDT and YNNKEL (reference sequence). Trimming removed 5 bases at V and 5 bases at J, with 10 bases between. The DNA for the CDR3 is TGTGCCAGCAGCGGACATCACAACAATGAGCAGTTCTTC. Encoded protein: CASSGHHNNEQFF.

This clonotype was counted many times. This chain uses TRBV9 with TRBJ2-5, with D tentatively TRBD1 or TRBD2 (5 bases each). The CDR3 extends over 14 amino acids. Germline loops: CDR1 SGDLS, CDR2 YYNGEE. Trimming pared 4 bases from V and 5 bases from J, leaving 15 bases between. CDR3 bases: TGTGCCAGCAGCAGGGACCGACGTTGGGAGACCCAGTACTTC. It yields the protein CASSRDRRWETQYF. Filled out from reference TRBV9 and TRBJ2-5, the complete variable domain reads DSGVTQTPKHLITATGQRVTLRCSPRSGDLSVYWYQQSLDQGLQFLIQYYNGEERAKGNILERFSAQQFPDLHSELNLSSLELGDSALYFCASSRDRRWETQYFGPGTRLLVL.